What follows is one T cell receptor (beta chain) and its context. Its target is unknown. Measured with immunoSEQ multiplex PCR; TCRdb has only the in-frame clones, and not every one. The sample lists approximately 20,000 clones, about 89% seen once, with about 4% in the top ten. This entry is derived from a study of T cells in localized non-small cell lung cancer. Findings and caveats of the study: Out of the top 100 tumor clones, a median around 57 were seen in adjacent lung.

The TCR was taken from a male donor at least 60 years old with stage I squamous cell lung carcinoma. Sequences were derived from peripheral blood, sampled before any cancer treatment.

The CDR3 loop is CASSLVPGTVYEQYF. CDR3 sequence (DNA): TGTGCCAGCAGCTTAGTTCCCGGGACGGTCTACGAGCAGTACTTC. The genes are TRBV7-2 and TRBJ2-7, with D tentatively TRBD1 or TRBD2 (5 bases each). From germline, CDR1 is SGHTA and CDR2 FQGNSA. This CDR3 region has 15 residues. Between the trimmed V and J ends, which lost 1 base and 3 bases, there was a span of 13 bases.